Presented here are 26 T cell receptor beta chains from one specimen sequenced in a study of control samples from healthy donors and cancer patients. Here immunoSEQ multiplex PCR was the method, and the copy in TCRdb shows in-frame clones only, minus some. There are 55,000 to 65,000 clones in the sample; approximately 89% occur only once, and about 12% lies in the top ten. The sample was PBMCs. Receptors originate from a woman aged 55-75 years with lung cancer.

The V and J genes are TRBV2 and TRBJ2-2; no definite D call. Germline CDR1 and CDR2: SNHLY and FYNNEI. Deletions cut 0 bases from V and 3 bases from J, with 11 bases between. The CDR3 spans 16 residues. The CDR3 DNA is TGTGCCAGCAGTGAAGCGGCAGGAGCTTACACCGGGGAGCTGTTTTTT. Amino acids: CASSEAAGAYTGELFF.

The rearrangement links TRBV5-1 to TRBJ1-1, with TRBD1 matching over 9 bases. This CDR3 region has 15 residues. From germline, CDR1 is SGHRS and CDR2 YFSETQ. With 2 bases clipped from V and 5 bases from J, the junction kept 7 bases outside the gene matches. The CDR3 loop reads CASSFSGQGMTEAFF. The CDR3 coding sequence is TGCGCCAGCAGCTTCTCCGGACAGGGGATGACTGAAGCTTTCTTT.

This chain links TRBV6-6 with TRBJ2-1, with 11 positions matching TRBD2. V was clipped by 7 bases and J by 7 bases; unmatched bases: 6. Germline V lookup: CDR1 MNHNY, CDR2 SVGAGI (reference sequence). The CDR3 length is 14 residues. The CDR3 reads CASTLAGGYNEQFF. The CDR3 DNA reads TGTGCCAGCACCCTAGCGGGGGGTTATAATGAGCAGTTCTTC.

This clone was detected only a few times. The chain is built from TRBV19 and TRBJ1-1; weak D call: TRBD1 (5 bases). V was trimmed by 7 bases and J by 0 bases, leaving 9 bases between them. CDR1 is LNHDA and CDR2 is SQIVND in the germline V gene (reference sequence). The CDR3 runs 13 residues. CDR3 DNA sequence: TGTGCCAGTAATGGGGGGATGAACACTGAAGCTTTCTTT. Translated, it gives CASNGGMNTEAFF.

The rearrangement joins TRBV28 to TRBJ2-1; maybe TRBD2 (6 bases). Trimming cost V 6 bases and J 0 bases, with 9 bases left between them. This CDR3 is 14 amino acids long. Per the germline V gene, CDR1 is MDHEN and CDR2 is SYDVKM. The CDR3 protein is CASRAGSSYNEQFF. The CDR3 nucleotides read TGTGCCAGCAGGGCCGGGAGCTCCTACAATGAGCAGTTCTTC.

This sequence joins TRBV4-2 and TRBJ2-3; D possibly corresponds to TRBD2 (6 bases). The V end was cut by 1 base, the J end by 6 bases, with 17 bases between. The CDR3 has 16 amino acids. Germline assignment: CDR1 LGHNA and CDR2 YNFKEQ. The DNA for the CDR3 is TGTGCCAGCAGCCAAGTCACGGCGGGACCCAAGGATACGCAGTATTTT. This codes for CASSQVTAGPKDTQYF.

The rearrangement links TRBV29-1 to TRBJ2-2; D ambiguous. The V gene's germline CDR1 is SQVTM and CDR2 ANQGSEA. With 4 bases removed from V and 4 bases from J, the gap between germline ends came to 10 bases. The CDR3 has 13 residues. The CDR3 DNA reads TGCAGCGTTGTAGTGGGCAGCACCGGGGAGCTGTTTTTT. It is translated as CSVVVGSTGELFF.

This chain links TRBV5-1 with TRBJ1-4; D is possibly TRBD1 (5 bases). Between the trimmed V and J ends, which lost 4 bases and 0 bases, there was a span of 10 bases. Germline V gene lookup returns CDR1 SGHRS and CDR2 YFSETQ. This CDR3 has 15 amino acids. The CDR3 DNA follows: TGCGCCAGCAGCATGCGGGGGGCAACTAATGAAAAACTGTTTTTT. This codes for CASSMRGATNEKLFF.

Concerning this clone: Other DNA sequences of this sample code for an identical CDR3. This chain's CDR3 is CASSRGPLLAGADYEQYF. CDR3 nucleotides: TGCGCCAGTAGCCGCGGCCCACTACTAGCGGGCGCCGACTACGAGCAGTACTTC. The V and J genes are TRBV5-1 and TRBJ2-7, with 9 nucleotides matching TRBD2. The V gene end was trimmed by 8 bases and the J gene end by 3 bases; junction bases not matched to a gene: 21. Germline CDR1 and CDR2: SGHRS and YFSETQ. This CDR3 is built from 18 residues.

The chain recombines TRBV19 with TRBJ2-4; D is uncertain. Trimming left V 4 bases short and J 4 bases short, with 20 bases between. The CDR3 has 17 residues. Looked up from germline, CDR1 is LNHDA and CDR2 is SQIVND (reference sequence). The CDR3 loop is CASSKVVGYLPKNIQYF. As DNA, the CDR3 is TGTGCCAGTAGTAAGGTGGTGGGGTACTTACCTAAAAACATTCAGTACTTC.

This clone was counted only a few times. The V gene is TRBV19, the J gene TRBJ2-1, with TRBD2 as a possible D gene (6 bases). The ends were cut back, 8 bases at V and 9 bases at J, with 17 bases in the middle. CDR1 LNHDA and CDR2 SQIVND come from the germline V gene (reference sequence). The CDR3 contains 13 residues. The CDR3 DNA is TGTGCCAGTGCTCCCGGGAGTCCGAGTGAGCAGTTCTTC. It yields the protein CASAPGSPSEQFF.

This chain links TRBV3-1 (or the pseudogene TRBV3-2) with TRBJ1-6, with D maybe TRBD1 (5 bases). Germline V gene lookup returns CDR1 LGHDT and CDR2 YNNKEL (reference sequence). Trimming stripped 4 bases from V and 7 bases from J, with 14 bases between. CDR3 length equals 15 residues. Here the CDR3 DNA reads TGTGCCAGCAGCCCCGGGGGGGTGGAAAATTCACCCCTCCACTTT. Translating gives CASSPGGVENSPLHF.

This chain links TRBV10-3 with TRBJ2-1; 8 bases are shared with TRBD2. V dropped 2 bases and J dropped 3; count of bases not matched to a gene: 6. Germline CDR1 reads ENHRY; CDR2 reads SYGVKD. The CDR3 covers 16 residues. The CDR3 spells CAISEGREDHYNEQFF. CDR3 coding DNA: TGTGCCATCAGTGAGGGGCGGGAGGACCACTACAATGAGCAGTTCTTC.

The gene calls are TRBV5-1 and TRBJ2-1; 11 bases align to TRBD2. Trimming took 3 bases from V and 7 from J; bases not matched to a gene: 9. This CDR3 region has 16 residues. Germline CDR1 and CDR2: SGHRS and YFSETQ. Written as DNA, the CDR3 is TGCGCCAGCAGCTACCAGGGGCTAGCGGGAGGAAATGAGCAGTTCTTC. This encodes CASSYQGLAGGNEQFF.

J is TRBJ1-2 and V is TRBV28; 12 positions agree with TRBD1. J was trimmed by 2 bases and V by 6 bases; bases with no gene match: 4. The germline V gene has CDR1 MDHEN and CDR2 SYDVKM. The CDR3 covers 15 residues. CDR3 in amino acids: CASRLGTGGNYGYTF. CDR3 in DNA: TGTGCCAGCAGACTTGGGACAGGGGGCAACTATGGCTACACCTTC.

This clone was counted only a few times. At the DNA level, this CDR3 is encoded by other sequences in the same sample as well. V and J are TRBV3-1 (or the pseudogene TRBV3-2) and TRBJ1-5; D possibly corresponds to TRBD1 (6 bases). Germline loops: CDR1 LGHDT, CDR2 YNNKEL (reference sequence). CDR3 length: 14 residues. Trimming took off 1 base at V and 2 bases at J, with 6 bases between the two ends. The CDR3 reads CASSQGTGNQPQHF. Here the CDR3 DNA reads TGTGCCAGCAGCCAAGGGACAGGCAATCAGCCCCAGCATTTT.

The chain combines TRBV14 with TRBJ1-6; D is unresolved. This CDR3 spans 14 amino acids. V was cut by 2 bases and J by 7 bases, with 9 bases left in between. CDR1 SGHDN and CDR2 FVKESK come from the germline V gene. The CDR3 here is CASSQSQRNSPLHF. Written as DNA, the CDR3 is TGTGCCAGCAGCCAATCGCAGAGAAATTCACCCCTCCACTTT.

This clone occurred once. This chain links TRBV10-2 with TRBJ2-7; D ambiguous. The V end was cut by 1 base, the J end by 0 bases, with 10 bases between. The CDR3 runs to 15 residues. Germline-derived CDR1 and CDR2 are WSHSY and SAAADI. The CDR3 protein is CASSEYGSSSYEQYF. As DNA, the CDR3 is TGCGCCAGCAGTGAGTACGGGTCTAGCTCCTACGAGCAGTACTTC.

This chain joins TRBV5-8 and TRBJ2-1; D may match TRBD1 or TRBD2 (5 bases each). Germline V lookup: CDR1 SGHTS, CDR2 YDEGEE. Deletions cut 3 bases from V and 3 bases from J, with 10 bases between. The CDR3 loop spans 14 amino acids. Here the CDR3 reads CASSYGTDYNEQFF. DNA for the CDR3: TGTGCCAGCAGCTACGGGACGGACTACAATGAGCAGTTCTTC.

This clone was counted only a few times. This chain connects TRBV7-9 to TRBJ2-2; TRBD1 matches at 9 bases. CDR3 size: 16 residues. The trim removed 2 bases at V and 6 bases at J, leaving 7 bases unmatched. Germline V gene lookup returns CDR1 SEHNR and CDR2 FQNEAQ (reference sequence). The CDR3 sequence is CASSLLGTGLSGELFF. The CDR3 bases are TGTGCCAGCAGCTTACTTGGGACAGGGTTGTCCGGGGAGCTGTTTTTT.

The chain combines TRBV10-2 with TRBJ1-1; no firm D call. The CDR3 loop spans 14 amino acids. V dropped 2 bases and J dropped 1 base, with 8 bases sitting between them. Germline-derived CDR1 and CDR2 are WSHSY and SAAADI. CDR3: CASSEPESNTEAFF. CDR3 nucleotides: TGCGCCAGCAGTGAGCCGGAATCGAACACTGAAGCTTTCTTT.

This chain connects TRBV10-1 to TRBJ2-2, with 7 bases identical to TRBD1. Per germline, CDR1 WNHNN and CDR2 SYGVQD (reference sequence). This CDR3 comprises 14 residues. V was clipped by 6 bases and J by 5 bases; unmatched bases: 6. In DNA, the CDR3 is TGCGCCAGCAGGGCCGGGACAGCTACCGGGGAGCTGTTTTTT. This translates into CASRAGTATGELFF.

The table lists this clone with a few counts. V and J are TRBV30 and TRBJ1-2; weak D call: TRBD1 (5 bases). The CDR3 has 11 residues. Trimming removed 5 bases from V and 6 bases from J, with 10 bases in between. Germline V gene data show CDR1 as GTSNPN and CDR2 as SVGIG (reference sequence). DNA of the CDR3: TGTGCCTGGGGGAGGGGTGATGGCTACACCTTC. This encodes CAWGRGDGYTF.

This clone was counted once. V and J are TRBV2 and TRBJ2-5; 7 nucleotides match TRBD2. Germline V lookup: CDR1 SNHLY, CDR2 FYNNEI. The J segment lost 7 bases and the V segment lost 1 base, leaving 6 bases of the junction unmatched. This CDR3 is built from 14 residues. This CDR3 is CASSEGGLIGTQYF. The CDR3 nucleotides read TGTGCCAGCAGTGAAGGGGGACTAATAGGGACCCAGTACTTC.

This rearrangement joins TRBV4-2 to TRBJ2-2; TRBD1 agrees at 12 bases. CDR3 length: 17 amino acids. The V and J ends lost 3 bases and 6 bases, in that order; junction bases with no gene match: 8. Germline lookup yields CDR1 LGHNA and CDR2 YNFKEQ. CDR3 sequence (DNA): TGTGCCAGCAGCCAGGCTAGGGGACAGGGGGCTCCCGGGGAGCTGTTTTTT. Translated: CASSQARGQGAPGELFF.

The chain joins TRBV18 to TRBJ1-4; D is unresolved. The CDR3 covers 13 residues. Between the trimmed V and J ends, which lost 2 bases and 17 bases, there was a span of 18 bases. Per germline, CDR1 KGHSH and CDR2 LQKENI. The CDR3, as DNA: TGTGCCAGCTCACCATCAGGACCGGGAAGTCCTTTTTTT. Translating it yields CASSPSGPGSPFF.